This T cell receptor beta chain is drawn from a study of blood T cell repertoires in COVID-19. Study information: There were acute and convalescent COVID-19 samples, and they came from the United States, Italy and Spain. Nucleic acid was either cDNA or gDNA, and it came from T cells, B-cell-depleted T cells, or PBMCs.

V lost 6 bases to trimming and J lost 5 bases; unmatched junction nucleotides: 2. The CDR3 consists of 12 residues. CDR1 MNHEY and CDR2 SVGAGI come from the germline V gene. Original analysis: By means of reference gene primer amplification, nucleated cell counts were estimated. Sequenced by immunoSEQ multiplex PCR; TCRdb stores in-frame clones only, minus some. D and trimming come from the DNA, and the V and J calls and clone size come from that table. The repertoire includes some 130,000 clones, around 90% of them detected once, and about 4% sits in the top ten. The TCR originated in a man over 45 with active COVID-19. The sample was peripheral blood. V and J are TRBV6-5 and TRBJ2-7, with 9 bases that match TRBD1. The CDR3 DNA follows: TGTGCCAGCAGAGGGACAGGGAACGAGCAGTACTTC. Protein sequence: CASRGTGNEQYF.